The 30 T cell receptor beta chains below all came from one sample that was sequenced in a study of T-cell memory formation after mild COVID-19. Using its own MiXCR run on the 5' RACE reads, TCRdb lists one record per CDR3 protein. The sample shows 470,000 or so distinct CDR3 sequences, 20% of them seen only once. Sequencing input: PBMCs or a T cell subset sorted from them (not recorded which). The origin of the receptors is an adult woman who had mild COVID-19 (a few samples of this study predate the infection). Cell type and time point are not known.

This clonotype was seen a handful of times. The chain recombines TRBV5-6 with TRBJ2-2, with TRBD2 as a possible D gene (6 bases). V was pared by 0 bases and J by 5 bases, with 11 bases between. CDR1 is SGHDT and CDR2 is YYEEEE in the germline V gene. The CDR3 spans 15 residues. CDR3 protein: CASSLGRRGTGELFF. CDR3 nucleotide sequence: TGTGCCAGCAGCTTGGGACGCCGGGGGACCGGGGAGCTGTTTTTT.

This clonotype has just a few counts. Here the CDR3 DNA reads TGCAGTGCTAGAGACGCCGGGACAGGGAGTTTCTTT. Translating gives CSARDAGTGSFF. This sequence joins TRBV20-1 and TRBJ1-1, with 9 bases identical to TRBD1. This CDR3 is 12 amino acids long. The ends lost 0 bases at V and 13 bases at J; junction bases unmatched: 6. CDR1 and CDR2 from the germline V gene are DFQATT and SNEGSKA (reference sequence).

The V call is TRBV12-3 or TRBV12-4, the J call TRBJ1-1; the D gene is possibly TRBD1 (6 bases). The V and J ends lost 6 bases and 5 bases respectively, with 16 bases between them. The CDR3 is 14 amino acids. CDR3 residues: CASRVQGGWTEAFF. The CDR3 nucleotides read TGTGCCAGCAGGGTACAGGGTGGATGGACTGAAGCTTTCTTT.

This clonotype showed up just a few times. This chain links TRBV18 with TRBJ1-2; TRBD1 is a possible D gene (6 bases). The CDR3 totals 14 residues. V lost 1 base and J 8 bases, leaving 14 bases between the germline ends. Germline loops: CDR1 KGHSH, CDR2 LQKENI. The CDR3 region has the DNA TGTGCCAGCTCACCACGCACAGGGCGAGGCGGCTACACCTTC. Protein sequence: CASSPRTGRGGYTF.

This clonotype has just a few counts. V usage is TRBV20-1 and J usage is TRBJ2-7, with a tentative D call TRBD2 (6 bases). The CDR3 covers 13 residues. The ends were cut back, 2 bases at V and 0 bases at J, with 8 bases in the middle. CDR1 is DFQATT, CDR2 SNEGSKA, per germline (reference sequence). Here the CDR3 DNA reads TGCAGTGCTAGATTCGGGAGCTCCTACGAGCAGTACTTC. Translation: CSARFGSSYEQYF.

The V gene is TRBV6-2 or TRBV6-3, the J gene TRBJ1-5; the D gene is possibly TRBD1 (5 bases). V shed 2 bases and J shed 15 bases, with 14 bases lying between them. Germline V lookup: CDR1 MNHEY, CDR2 SVGEGT. This CDR3 spans 12 amino acids. CDR3 sequence (DNA): TGTGCCAGCAGTTACGTTCAGGGCCCCGCGCATTTT. It specifies CASSYVQGPAHF.

The V gene is TRBV7-9, the J gene TRBJ2-1, with TRBD2 matching 15 bases. The CDR3 consists of 16 residues. Germline V gene data show CDR1 as SEHNR and CDR2 as FQNEAQ (reference sequence). The junction had 6 bases not matched to a gene; V was cut back by 0 bases and J by 12 bases. Written as DNA, the CDR3 is TGTGCCAGCAGCTTAGCCGGACTAGCGGGAGGGCCCCGGCAGTTCTTC. Its protein product is CASSLAGLAGGPRQFF.

Only a few counts were recorded for this clonotype. The chain employs TRBV3-1 and TRBJ2-2; weak D call: TRBD1 (5 bases). Germline-derived CDR1 and CDR2 are LGHDT and YNNKEL (reference sequence). Between the trimmed V and J ends, which lost 1 base and 5 bases, there was a span of 17 bases. This CDR3 comprises 17 residues. CDR3 DNA: TGTGCCAGCAGCCAAGGAAAGCAGGCAGGGTCAACCGGGGAGCTGTTTTTT. This gives the protein CASSQGKQAGSTGELFF. Drawing the rest from reference TRBV3-1 and TRBJ2-2, the complete variable domain is DTAVSQTPKYLVTQMGNDKSIKCEQNLGHDTMYWYKQDSKKFLKIMFSYNNKELIINETVPNRFSPKSPDKAHLNLHINSLELGDSAVYFCASSQGKQAGSTGELFFGEGSRLTVL.

The J gene is TRBJ2-1, the V gene TRBV29-1; D is possibly TRBD1 (6 bases). CDR1 is SQVTM and CDR2 is ANQGSEA in the germline V gene. This CDR3 region has 14 residues. The V gene lost 7 bases and the J gene lost 2 bases, with 15 bases spanning the gap. CDR3 region: CSANTGITYNEQFF. For the CDR3, the DNA is TGCAGCGCTAATACAGGGATTACCTACAATGAGCAGTTCTTC.

The J gene is TRBJ2-7, the V gene TRBV12-3 or TRBV12-4; 7 nucleotides match TRBD2. There are 13 residues in the CDR3. V lost 6 bases to trimming and J lost 4 bases; unmatched junction nucleotides: 6. DNA of the CDR3: TGTGCCAGCAGCCTTATCGGGGGGTACGAGCAGTACTTC. Its translation: CASSLIGGYEQYF.

The chain is built from TRBV5-1 and TRBJ1-2, with D unresolved. CDR1 and CDR2 from the germline V gene are SGHRS and YFSETQ. CDR3 length: 14 residues. V lost 2 bases and J 2 bases, leaving 10 bases between the germline ends. Here the CDR3 reads CASSFSESNYGYTF. In DNA, the CDR3 is TGCGCCAGCAGCTTTTCGGAGAGCAACTATGGCTACACCTTC.

This clonotype has a handful of counts. The chain links TRBV7-3 to TRBJ2-1; TRBD2 agrees at 7 bases. Germline-derived CDR1 and CDR2 are SGHTA and FQGTGA. With 2 bases clipped from V and 15 bases from J, the junction kept 10 bases outside the gene matches. The CDR3 covers 13 residues. The CDR3, as DNA: TGTGCCAGCAGCTTAGGGGAGGGAAGGAGGCCGTTCTTC. This encodes CASSLGEGRRPFF.

The chain has TRBV29-1 and TRBJ2-1; 9 bases are shared with TRBD2. The V segment lost 5 bases and the J segment 1 base; nucleotides outside the gene matches: 9. Per the germline V gene, CDR1 is SQVTM and CDR2 is ANQGSEA. This CDR3 is 16 amino acids long. In DNA, the CDR3 is TGCAGCGTTATGGCCGTAAGCGGGGGGTCCTACAATGAGCAGTTCTTC. Its translation is CSVMAVSGGSYNEQFF.

The chain carries TRBV7-2 and TRBJ1-2; D is uncertain. V gave up 5 bases and J gave up 4 bases, with 14 bases separating them. The V gene's germline CDR1 is SGHTA and CDR2 FQGNSA. The CDR3 covers 14 residues. The CDR3, as DNA: TGTGCCAGCAGCGCTACCGGGCCGTCCTATGGCTACACCTTC. This codes for CASSATGPSYGYTF.

This clonotype was found a few times. V usage is TRBV12-5 and J usage is TRBJ2-5; TRBD2 is a possible D gene (5 bases). Germline V gene data show CDR1 as LGHNT and CDR2 as FRNRAP. Trimming took 6 bases from V and 1 from J, leaving 9 bases between them. This CDR3 spans 13 amino acids. The CDR3 nucleotides read TGTGCTAGTGGCCCCCTAGCCCAAGAGACCCAGTACTTC. It translates to CASGPLAQETQYF. The full variable domain, completed using reference TRBV12-5 and TRBJ2-5, is DARVTQTPRHKVTEMGQEVTMRCQPILGHNTVFWYRQTMMQGLELLAYFRNRAPLDDSGMPKDRFSAEMPDATLATLKIQPSEPRDSAVYFCASGPLAQETQYFGPGTRLLVL.

This chain joins TRBV27 and TRBJ2-1; 8 bases fit TRBD2. Germline V gene data show CDR1 as MNHEY and CDR2 as SMNVEV (reference sequence). The CDR3 runs 16 residues. J was trimmed by 3 bases and V by 5 bases; bases with no gene match: 9. The chain's CDR3 is CASSLTAGLDYNEQFF. CDR3 nucleotides: TGTGCCAGCAGTCTCACGGCGGGACTAGACTACAATGAGCAGTTCTTC.

This clonotype was seen many times. V and J are TRBV6-6 and TRBJ2-5; D remains unclear. Trimming took off 6 bases at V and 5 bases at J, with 4 bases between the two ends. CDR1 and CDR2 from the germline V gene are MNHNY and SVGAGI (reference sequence). This CDR3 has 10 amino acids. The CDR3 nucleotides read TGTGCCAGCAGGCGGGAGACCCAGTACTTC. Translated: CASRRETQYF.

This clonotype has a handful of counts. The chain has TRBV5-6 and TRBJ2-1; TRBD1 agrees at 8 bases. V trimming: 4 bases; J trimming: 10 bases; junction bases outside the gene matches: 7. This CDR3 contains 13 residues. CDR1 and CDR2 from the germline V gene are SGHDT and YYEEEE. The CDR3 nucleotides are TGTGCCAGCAGCCGCCGGGACAGGCGAGAGCAGTTCTTC. It codes for CASSRRDRREQFF.

This clonotype has only a few counts. V is TRBV20-1 and J is TRBJ2-1; 7 bases align to TRBD2. After removal of 3 bases from V and 10 bases from J, the junction contained 12 bases not matched to a gene. The CDR3 runs 14 residues. Germline CDR1 reads DFQATT; CDR2 reads SNEGSKA (reference sequence). CDR3 protein: CSASSQRGPWEQFF. For the CDR3, the DNA is TGCAGTGCTAGTTCCCAGCGGGGTCCGTGGGAGCAGTTCTTC.

The V gene is TRBV20-1, the J gene TRBJ1-1; TRBD1 might be the D (5 bases). The length of the CDR3 is 13 residues. Trimming pared 0 bases from V and 11 bases from J, leaving 16 bases between. Germline V gives CDR1 DFQATT, CDR2 SNEGSKA (reference sequence). The chain's CDR3 is CSARDSRVPTAFF. CDR3 nucleotides: TGCAGTGCTAGAGATAGCAGGGTCCCTACGGCTTTCTTT.

V is TRBV14 and J is TRBJ2-7; 15 bases match TRBD2. Trimming took 0 bases from V and 3 from J; bases not matched to a gene: 3. Germline-derived CDR1 and CDR2 are SGHDN and FVKESK. The CDR3 runs to 17 residues. Here the CDR3 reads CASSQDWTSGRVYEQYF. The CDR3 DNA sequence: TGTGCCAGCAGCCAAGATTGGACTAGCGGGAGGGTCTACGAGCAGTACTTC. The whole variable domain, filled in from reference TRBV14 and TRBJ2-7, reads EAGVTQFPSHSVIEKGQTVTLRCDPISGHDNLYWYRRVMGKEIKFLLHFVKESKQDESGMPNNRFLAERTGGTYSTLKVQPAELEDSGVYFCASSQDWTSGRVYEQYFGPGTRLTVT.

The rearrangement joins TRBV7-9 to TRBJ2-5; tentative D call: TRBD1 (6 bases). V was cut by 5 bases and J by 3 bases, with 16 bases left in between. The CDR3 is made up of 15 amino acids. Germline V gene sequence: CDR1 SEHNR, CDR2 FQNEAQ (reference sequence). CDR3 sequence: CASSGNGDNEETQYF. In DNA form, the CDR3 reads TGTGCCAGCAGCGGAAACGGGGACAACGAAGAGACCCAGTACTTC.

The chain recombines TRBV9 with TRBJ2-2, with D perhaps matching TRBD2 (5 bases). The CDR3 spans 19 residues. Germline V lookup: CDR1 SGDLS, CDR2 YYNGEE. Trimming took 0 bases from V and 1 from J, leaving 19 bases between them. The CDR3: CASSVAPVGGGRNTGELFF. Written as DNA, the CDR3 is TGTGCCAGCAGCGTAGCCCCGGTAGGAGGAGGACGGAACACCGGGGAGCTGTTTTTT.

This clonotype came up a few times. The chain joins TRBV5-1 to TRBJ2-7; D is unresolved. CDR1 SGHRS and CDR2 YFSETQ come from the germline V gene. The CDR3 has 15 amino acids. Trimming took 3 bases from V and 5 from J, leaving 18 bases between them. CDR3 DNA sequence: TGCGCCAGCAGCTCGTGGCCCAGCCCCGGTGACGAGCAGTACTTC. Protein product: CASSSWPSPGDEQYF.

This clonotype was observed a handful of times. This chain joins TRBV24-1 and TRBJ2-3; TRBD2 matches at 8 bases. J gave up 3 bases and V 7 bases, and 8 bases lay outside the gene matches. Germline lookup yields CDR1 KGHDR and CDR2 SFDVKD. The CDR3 spans 15 residues. CDR3 bases: TGTGCCACCAGCTTACCGGGAGGGCCGACAGATACGCAGTATTTT. Amino acids: CATSLPGGPTDTQYF.

This sequence joins TRBV9 and TRBJ2-3; TRBD2 matches 11 bases. The junction had 5 bases not matched to a gene; V was cut back by 4 bases and J by 4 bases. CDR1 is SGDLS, CDR2 YYNGEE, per germline. This CDR3 has 15 amino acids. CDR3 loop: CASSPTSGDPDTQYF. CDR3 nucleotide sequence: TGTGCCAGCAGCCCGACTAGCGGGGACCCAGATACGCAGTATTTT.

The V gene is TRBV3-1, the J gene TRBJ2-2; D might be TRBD2 (6 bases). Per germline, CDR1 LGHDT and CDR2 YNNKEL (reference sequence). CDR3 length: 15 residues. V was cut by 3 bases and J by 4 bases, with 12 bases left in between. The CDR3 bases are TGTGCCAGCAGCCAGGAGGGTTACGGCACCGGGGAGCTGTTTTTT. Protein sequence: CASSQEGYGTGELFF.

J is TRBJ2-7 and V is TRBV6-1; 12 nucleotides match TRBD2. From germline, CDR1 is MNHNS and CDR2 SASEGT. V lost 1 base to trimming and J lost 4 bases; unmatched junction nucleotides: 2. This CDR3 spans 15 amino acids. The CDR3 loop is CASSEVTSGGYEQYF. DNA of the CDR3: TGTGCCAGCAGTGAAGTAACTAGCGGGGGGTACGAGCAGTACTTC.

This clonotype turned up a few times. The rearrangement joins TRBV27 to TRBJ2-2; D remains ambiguous. Germline V gives CDR1 MNHEY, CDR2 SMNVEV (reference sequence). V lost 3 bases, J lost 4 bases, and 6 bases lay in between. The CDR3 contains 13 residues. As DNA, the CDR3 is TGTGCCAGCAGTTTGGAGATCACCGGGGAGCTGTTTTTT. Translating it yields CASSLEITGELFF.

The chain couples TRBV24-1 to TRBJ2-1; D possibly corresponds to TRBD2 (6 bases). V shed 4 bases and J shed 7 bases, with 19 bases lying between them. The CDR3 runs to 16 residues. Germline V gives CDR1 KGHDR, CDR2 SFDVKD. This CDR3 reads CATSDPGDASGNEQFF. The CDR3, as DNA: TGTGCCACCAGTGACCCGGGGGACGCAAGTGGGAATGAGCAGTTCTTC.